This T cell receptor (beta chain) emerged from a study of T cell responses to AZD1222 COVID-19 vaccine. Study observations and caveats: Following two doses of AZD1222, Spike-specific TCR breadth and depth rose.

Turning to this clone: Its matching antigen is unknown.

V gave up 5 bases and J gave up 6 bases, with 19 bases separating them. Germline CDR1 reads LNHDA; CDR2 reads SQIVND (reference sequence). CDR3 size: 16 residues. Libraries were prepared by immunoSEQ multiplex PCR; TCRdb keeps only in-frame clonotypes and omits some of them. The sample has approximately 100,000 clones, around 85% seen once. This sample comprised peripheral blood, obtained 28 days after the second AZD1222 dose. The chain employs TRBV19 and TRBJ2-2, with D tentatively TRBD1 (7 bases). The clonotype comes from an adult who received the AZD1222 COVID-19 vaccine. The CDR3, as DNA: TGTGCCAGTAGTCCTAGGCAGGGGGGAGTATCCGGGGAGCTGTTTTTT. Translation gives CASSPRQGGVSGELFF.